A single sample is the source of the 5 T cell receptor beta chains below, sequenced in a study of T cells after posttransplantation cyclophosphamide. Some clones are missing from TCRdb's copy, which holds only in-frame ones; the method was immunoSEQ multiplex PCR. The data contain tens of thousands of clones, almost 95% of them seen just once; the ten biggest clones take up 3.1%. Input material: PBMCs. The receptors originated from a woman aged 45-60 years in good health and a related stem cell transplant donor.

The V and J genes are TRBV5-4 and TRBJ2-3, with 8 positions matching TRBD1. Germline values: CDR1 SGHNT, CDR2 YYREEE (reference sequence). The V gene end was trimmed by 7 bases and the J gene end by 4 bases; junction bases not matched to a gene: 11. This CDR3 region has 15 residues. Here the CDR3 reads CASALRGQEADTQYF. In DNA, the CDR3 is TGTGCCAGCGCACTCAGGGGGCAGGAGGCAGATACGCAGTATTTT.

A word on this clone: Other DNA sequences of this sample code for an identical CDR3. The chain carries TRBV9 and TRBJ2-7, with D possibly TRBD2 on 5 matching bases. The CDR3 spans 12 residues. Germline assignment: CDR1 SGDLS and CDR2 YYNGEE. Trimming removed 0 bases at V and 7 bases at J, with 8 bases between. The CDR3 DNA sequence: TGTGCCAGCAGCGTAGATTCGGGGGAGCAGTACTTC. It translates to CASSVDSGEQYF.

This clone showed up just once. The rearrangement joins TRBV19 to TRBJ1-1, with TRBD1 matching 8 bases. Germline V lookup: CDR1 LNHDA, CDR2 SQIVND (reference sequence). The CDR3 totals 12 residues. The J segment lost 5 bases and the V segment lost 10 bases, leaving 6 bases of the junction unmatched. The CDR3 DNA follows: TGTGCCACCAGGACAGGGTCGACTGAAGCTTTCTTT. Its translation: CATRTGSTEAFF.

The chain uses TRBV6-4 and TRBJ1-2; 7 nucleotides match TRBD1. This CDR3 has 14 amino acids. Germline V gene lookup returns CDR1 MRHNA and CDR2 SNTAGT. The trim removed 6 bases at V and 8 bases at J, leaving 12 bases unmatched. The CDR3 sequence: CASSRDRSDGGYTF. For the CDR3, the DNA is TGTGCCAGCAGCCGGGACAGAAGCGACGGCGGCTACACCTTC.

Written as DNA, the CDR3 is TGTGCCAGCAGCCAAGCAGGTCTAGCCCACGTACAGTACTTC. Protein sequence: CASSQAGLAHVQYF. This chain connects TRBV14 to TRBJ2-7, with a possible D match to TRBD2 (5 bases). CDR3 size: 14 residues. Trimming left V 1 base short and J 10 bases short, with 17 bases between. CDR1 SGHDN and CDR2 FVKESK come from the germline V gene.